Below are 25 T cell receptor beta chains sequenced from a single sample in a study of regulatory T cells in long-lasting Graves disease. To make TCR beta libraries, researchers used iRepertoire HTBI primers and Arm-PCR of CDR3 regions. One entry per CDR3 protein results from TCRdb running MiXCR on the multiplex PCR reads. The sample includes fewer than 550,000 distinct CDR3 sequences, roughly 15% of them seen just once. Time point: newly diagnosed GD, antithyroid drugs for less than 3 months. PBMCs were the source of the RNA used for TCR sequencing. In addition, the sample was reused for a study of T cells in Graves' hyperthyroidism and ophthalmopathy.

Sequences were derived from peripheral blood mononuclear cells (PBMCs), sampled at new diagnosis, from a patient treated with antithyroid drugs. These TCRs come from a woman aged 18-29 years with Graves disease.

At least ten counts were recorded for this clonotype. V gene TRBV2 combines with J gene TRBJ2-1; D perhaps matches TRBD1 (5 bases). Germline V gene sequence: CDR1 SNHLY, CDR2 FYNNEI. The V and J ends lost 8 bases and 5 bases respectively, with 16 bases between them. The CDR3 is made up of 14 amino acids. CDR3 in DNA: TGTGCCAGCCTTGGGGCGTTTGCCGACAATGAGCAGTTCTTC. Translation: CASLGAFADNEQFF.

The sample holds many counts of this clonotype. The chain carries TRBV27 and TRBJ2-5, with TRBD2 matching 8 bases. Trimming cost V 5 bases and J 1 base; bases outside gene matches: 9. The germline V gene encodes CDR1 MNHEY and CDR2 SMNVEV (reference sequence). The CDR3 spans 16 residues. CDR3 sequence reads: CASSVWASGLQETQYF. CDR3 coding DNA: TGTGCCAGCAGTGTTTGGGCTAGCGGGCTCCAAGAGACCCAGTACTTC.

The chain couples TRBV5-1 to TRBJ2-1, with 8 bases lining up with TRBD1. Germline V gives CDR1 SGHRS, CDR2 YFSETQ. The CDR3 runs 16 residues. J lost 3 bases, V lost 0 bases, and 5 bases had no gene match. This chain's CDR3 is CASSLDSQGVYNEQFF. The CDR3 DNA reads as TGCGCCAGCAGCTTGGACTCACAGGGGGTCTACAATGAGCAGTTCTTC.

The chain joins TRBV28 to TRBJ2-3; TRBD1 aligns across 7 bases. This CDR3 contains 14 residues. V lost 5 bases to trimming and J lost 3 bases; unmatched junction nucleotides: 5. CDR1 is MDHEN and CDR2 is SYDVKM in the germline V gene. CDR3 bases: TGTGCCAGCAGTGAATCGACAGGGACAGATACGCAGTATTTT. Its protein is CASSESTGTDTQYF.

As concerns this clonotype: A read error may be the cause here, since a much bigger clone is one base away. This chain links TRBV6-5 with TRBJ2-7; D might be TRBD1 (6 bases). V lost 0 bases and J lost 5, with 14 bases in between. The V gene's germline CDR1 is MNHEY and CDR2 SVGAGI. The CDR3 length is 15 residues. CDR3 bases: TGTGCCAGCAGTTACTCGGGACAAGGAATTGACGAGCAGTACTTC. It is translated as CASSYSGQGIDEQYF.

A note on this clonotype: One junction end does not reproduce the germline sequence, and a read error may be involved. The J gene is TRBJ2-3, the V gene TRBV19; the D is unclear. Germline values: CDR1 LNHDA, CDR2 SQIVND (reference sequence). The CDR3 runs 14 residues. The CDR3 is CTSSMTMASDTQYF. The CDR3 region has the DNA TGTACCAGTAGTATGACAATGGCGTCAGATACGCAGTATTTT.

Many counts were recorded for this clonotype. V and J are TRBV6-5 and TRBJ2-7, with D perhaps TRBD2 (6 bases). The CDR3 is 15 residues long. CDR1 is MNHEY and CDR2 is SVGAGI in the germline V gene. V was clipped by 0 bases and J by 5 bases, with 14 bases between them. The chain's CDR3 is CASSYSPAEGHEQYF. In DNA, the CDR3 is TGTGCCAGCAGTTACTCCCCAGCGGAGGGGCACGAGCAGTACTTC.

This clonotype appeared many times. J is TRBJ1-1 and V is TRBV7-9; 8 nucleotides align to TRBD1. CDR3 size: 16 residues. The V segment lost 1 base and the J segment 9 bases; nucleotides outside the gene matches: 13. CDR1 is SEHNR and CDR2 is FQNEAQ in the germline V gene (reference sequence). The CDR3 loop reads CASSLGRVDRDNQAFF. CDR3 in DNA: TGTGCCAGCAGCTTAGGACGGGTGGACAGGGATAATCAAGCTTTCTTT.

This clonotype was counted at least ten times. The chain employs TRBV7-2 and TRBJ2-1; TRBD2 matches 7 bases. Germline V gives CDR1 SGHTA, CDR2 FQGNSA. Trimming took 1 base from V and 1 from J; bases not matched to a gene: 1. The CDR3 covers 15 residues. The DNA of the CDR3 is TGTGCCAGCAGCTTAGTTAGCGGGTCCTACAATGAGCAGTTCTTC. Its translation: CASSLVSGSYNEQFF. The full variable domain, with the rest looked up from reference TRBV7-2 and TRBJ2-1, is GAGVSQSPSNKVTEKGKDVELRCDPISGHTALYWYRQSLGQGLEFLIYFQGNSAPDKSGLPSDRFSAERTGGSVSTLTIQRTQQEDSAVYLCASSLVSGSYNEQFFGPGTRLTVL.

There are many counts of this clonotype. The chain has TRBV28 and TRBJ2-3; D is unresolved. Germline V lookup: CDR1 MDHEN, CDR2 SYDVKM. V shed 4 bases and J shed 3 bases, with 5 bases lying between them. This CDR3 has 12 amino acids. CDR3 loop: CASSSPTDTQYF. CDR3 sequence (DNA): TGTGCCAGCAGTTCCCCTACAGATACGCAGTATTTT.

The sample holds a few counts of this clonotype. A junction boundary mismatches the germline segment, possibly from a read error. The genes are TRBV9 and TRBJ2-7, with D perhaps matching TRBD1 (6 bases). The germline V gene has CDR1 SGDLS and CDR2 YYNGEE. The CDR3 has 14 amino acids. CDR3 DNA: TGTGCCAGCAGCGTAGAAGGGACACCTTACGAGCAGCACTTC. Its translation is CASSVEGTPYEQHF.

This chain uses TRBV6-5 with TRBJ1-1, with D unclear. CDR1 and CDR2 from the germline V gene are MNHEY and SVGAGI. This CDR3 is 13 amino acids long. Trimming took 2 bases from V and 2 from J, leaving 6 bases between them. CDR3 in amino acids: CASSYVKNTEAFF. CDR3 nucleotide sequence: TGTGCCAGCAGTTACGTGAAAAACACTGAAGCTTTCTTT.

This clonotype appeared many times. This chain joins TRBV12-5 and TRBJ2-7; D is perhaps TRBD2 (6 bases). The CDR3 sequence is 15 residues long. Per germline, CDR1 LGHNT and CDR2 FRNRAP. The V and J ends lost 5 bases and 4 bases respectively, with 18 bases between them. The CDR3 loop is CASGPWDWHLYEQYF. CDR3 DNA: TGTGCTAGTGGTCCCTGGGACTGGCATTTGTACGAGCAGTACTTC.

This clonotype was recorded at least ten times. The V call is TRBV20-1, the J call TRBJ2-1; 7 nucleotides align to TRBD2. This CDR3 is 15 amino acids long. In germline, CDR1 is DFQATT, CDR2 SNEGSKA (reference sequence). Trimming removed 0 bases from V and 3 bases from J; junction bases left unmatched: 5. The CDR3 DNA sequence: TGCAGTGCTAGAGATAGAGAGCGGGACTACAATGAGCAGTTCTTC. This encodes CSARDRERDYNEQFF.

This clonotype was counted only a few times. CDR3 sequence (DNA): TGTGCCAGCAGCGCTCGACAGGGGGTAGGATCACCCCTCCACTTT. Residues: CASSARQGVGSPLHF. The chain carries TRBV7-3 and TRBJ1-6; 9 bases fit TRBD1. V shed 5 bases, J shed 10 bases, and the junction held 9 bases outside the gene matches. Germline assignment: CDR1 SGHTA and CDR2 FQGTGA. The CDR3 is made up of 15 amino acids.

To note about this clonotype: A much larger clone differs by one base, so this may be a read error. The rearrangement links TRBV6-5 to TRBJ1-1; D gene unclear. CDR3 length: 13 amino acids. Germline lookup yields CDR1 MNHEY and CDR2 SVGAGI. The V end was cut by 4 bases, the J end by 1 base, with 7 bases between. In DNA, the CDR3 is TGTGCCAGCAGTTGGGCCCCGAACACTGAAGCTTTCTTT. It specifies CASSWAPNTEAFF.

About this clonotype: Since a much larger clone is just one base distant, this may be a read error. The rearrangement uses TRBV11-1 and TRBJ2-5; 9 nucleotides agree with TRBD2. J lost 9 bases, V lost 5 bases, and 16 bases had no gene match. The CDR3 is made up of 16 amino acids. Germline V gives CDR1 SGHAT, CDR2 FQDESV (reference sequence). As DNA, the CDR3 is TGTGCCAGCAGCGGATATCCGCTAGCGGGATTGGGGGCCCAGTACTTC. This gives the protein CASSGYPLAGLGAQYF.

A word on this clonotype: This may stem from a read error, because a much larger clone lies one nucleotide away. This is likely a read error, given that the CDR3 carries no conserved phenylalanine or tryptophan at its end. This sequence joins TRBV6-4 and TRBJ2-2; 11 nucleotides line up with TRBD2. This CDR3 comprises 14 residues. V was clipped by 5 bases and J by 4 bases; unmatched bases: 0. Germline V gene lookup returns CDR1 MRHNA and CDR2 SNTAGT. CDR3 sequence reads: CASSTSGSTGELFL. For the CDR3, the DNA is TGTGCCAGCAGTACTAGCGGGAGCACCGGGGAGCTGTTTCTT.

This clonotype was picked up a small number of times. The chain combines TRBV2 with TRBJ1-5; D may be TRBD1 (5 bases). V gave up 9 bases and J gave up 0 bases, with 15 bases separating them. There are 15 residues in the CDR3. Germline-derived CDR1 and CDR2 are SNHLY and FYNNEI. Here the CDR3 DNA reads TGTGCCAGTGAGGGGCCGGTTTATAGCAATCAGCCCCAGCATTTT. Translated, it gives CASEGPVYSNQPQHF. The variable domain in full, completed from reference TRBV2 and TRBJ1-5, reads EPEVTQTPSHQVTQMGQEVILRCVPISNHLYFYWYRQILGQKVEFLVSFYNNEISEKSEIFDDQFSVERPDGSNFTLKIRSTKLEDSAMYFCASEGPVYSNQPQHFGDGTRLSIL.

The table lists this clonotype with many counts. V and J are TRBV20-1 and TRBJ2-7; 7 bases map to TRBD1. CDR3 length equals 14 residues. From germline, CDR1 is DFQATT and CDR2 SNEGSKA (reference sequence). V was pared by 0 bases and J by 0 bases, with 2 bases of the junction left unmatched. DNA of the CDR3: TGCAGTGCTAGAGAGGACAGGACCTCCTACGAGCAGTACTTC. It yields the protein CSAREDRTSYEQYF.

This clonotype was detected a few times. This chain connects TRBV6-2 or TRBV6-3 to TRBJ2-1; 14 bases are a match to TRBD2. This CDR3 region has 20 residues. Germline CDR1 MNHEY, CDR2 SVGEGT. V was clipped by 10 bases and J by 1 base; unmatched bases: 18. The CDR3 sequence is CATRRVPGLAGESSYNEQFF. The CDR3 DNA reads TGTGCCACCAGGAGAGTTCCGGGACTAGCGGGAGAGAGTTCCTACAATGAGCAGTTCTTC.

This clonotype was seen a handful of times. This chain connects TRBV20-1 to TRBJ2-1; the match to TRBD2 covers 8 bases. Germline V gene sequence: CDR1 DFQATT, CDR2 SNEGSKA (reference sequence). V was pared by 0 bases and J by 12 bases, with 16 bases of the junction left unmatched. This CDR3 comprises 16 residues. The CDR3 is CSAREAWTSLKSGQFF. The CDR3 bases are TGCAGTGCTAGAGAGGCGTGGACTAGCTTAAAATCGGGGCAGTTCTTC.

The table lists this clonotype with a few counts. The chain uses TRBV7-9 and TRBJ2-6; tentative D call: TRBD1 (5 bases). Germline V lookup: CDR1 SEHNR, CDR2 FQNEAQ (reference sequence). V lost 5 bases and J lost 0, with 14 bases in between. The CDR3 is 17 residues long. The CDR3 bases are TGTGCCAGCAGCCCAGGGCCGGCGATCTCTGGGGCCAACGTCCTGACTTTC. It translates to CASSPGPAISGANVLTF.

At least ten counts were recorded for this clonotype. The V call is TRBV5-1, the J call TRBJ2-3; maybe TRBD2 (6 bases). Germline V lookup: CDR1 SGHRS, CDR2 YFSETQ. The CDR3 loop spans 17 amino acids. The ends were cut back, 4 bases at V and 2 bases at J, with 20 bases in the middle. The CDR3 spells CASSLGHRDLNTDTQYF. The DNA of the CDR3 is TGCGCCAGCAGCCTGGGGCACCGGGACTTAAACACAGATACGCAGTATTTT.

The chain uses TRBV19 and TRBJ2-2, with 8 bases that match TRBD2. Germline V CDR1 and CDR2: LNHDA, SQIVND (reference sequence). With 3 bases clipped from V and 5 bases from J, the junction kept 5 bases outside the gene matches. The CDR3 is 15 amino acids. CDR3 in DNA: TGTGCCAGTAGTATTGCGGGAGGTCGGACCGGGGAGCTGTTTTTT. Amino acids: CASSIAGGRTGELFF.